This entry features one T cell receptor (beta chain) sequence. The data are from a study of cytomegalovirus exposure and HLA in healthy donors. CDR3 length equals 14 residues. The germline V and J ends were trimmed by 2 bases and 5 bases, with 9 bases remaining between them. Germline CDR1 reads LGHNT; CDR2 reads FRNRAP. The PCR was carried out with 60 Vbeta primers and 13 Jbeta primers. TCRdb's table, derived via immunoSEQ multiplex PCR, lists solely in-frame clones and lacks some. With 180,000 or so clones in the sample, the ten largest clones hold approximately 0.82%. The gene calls are TRBV12-5 and TRBJ2-2; D unresolved. Sequencing was done on a sample of PBMCs. This TCR was sampled from a woman aged 18-35 years in good health and CMV-seropositive. The CDR3 bases are TGTGCTAGTGGTTTGTCCCAGTGGACCGGGGAGCTGTTTTTT. Protein sequence: CASGLSQWTGELFF.